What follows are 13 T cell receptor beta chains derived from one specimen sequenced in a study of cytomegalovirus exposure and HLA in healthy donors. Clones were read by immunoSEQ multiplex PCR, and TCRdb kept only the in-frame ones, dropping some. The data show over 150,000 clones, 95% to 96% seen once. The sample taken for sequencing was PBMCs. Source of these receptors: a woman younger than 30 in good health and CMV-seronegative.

This CDR3 is CASSQGEDRGLYVGETQYF. Here the CDR3 DNA reads TGCGCCAGCAGCCAAGGTGAGGACAGGGGGCTTTACGTGGGAGAGACGCAGTATTTT. The chain couples TRBV4-1 to TRBJ2-3; 11 bases align to TRBD1. CDR1 is MGHRA, CDR2 YSYEKL, per germline. Trimming at V came to 1 base and at J to 9 bases, leaving 18 bases not matched to a gene. This CDR3 is 19 amino acids long.

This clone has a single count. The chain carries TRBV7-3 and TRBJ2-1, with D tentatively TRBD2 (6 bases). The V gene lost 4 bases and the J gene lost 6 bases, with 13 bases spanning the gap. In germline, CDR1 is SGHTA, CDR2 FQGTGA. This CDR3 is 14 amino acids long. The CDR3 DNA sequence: TGTGCCAGCAGCTCTGGGGACTCAATCAATGAGCAGTTCTTC. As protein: CASSSGDSINEQFF.

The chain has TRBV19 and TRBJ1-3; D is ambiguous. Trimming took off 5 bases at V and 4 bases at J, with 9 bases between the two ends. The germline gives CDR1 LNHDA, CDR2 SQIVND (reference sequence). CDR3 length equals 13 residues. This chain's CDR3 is CASSSAGGNTIYF. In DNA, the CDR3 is TGTGCCAGTAGTTCGGCAGGAGGAAACACCATATATTTT.

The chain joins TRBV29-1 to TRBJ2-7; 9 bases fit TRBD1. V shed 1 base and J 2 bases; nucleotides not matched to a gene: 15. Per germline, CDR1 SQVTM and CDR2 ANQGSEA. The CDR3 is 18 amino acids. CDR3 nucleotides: TGCAGCGTTGAAGCCTACTCGGACAGGGGCCGAGGGGCCTACGAGCAGTACTTC. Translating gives CSVEAYSDRGRGAYEQYF.

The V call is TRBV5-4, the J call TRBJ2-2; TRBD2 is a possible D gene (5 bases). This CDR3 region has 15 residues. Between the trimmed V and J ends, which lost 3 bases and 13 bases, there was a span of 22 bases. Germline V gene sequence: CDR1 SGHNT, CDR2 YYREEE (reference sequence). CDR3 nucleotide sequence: TGTGCCAGCAGCTCGGACTCGTCACCGTTTAATGGGCTGTTTTTT. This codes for CASSSDSSPFNGLFF. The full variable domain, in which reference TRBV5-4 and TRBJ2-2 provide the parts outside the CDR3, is ETGVTQSPTHLIKTRGQQVTLRCSSQSGHNTVSWYQQALGQGPQFIFQYYREEENGRGNFPPRFSGLQFPNYSSELNVNALELDDSALYLCASSSDSSPFNGLFFGEGSRLTVL.

CDR3 region: CASSLDDRITDTQYF. The CDR3 DNA sequence: TGTGCCAGCAGCTTGGACGACAGAATCACAGATACGCAGTATTTT. The V call is TRBV5-6, the J call TRBJ2-3; tentative D call: TRBD1 (5 bases). The V end was cut by 0 bases, the J end by 2 bases, with 10 bases between. Looked up from germline, CDR1 is SGHDT and CDR2 is YYEEEE. The CDR3 extends over 15 amino acids.

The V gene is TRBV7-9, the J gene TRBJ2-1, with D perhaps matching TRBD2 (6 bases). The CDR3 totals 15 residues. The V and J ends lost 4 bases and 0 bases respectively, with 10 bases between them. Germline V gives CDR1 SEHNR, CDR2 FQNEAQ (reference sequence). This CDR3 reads CASSSPGGSYNEQFF. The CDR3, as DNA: TGTGCCAGCAGCTCCCCCGGGGGCTCCTACAATGAGCAGTTCTTC.

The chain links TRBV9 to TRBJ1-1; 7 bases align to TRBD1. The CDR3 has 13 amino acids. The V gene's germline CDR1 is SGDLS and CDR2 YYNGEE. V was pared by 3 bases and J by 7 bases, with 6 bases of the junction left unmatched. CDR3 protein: CASSATGDSEAFF. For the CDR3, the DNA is TGTGCCAGCAGCGCGACCGGGGACAGTGAAGCTTTCTTT.

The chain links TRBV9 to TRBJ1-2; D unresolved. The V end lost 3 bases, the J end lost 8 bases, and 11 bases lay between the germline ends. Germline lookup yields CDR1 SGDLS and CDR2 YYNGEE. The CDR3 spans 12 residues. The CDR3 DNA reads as TGTGCCAGCAGCGCTGCTGGGAGAGGCTACACCTTC. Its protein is CASSAAGRGYTF.

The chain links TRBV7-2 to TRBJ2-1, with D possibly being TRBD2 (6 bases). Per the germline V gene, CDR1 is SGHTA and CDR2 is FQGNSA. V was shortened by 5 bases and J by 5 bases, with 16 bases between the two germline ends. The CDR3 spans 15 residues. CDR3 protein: CASSLGRTFDNEQFF. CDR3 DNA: TGTGCCAGCAGCCTAGGGAGGACCTTCGACAATGAGCAGTTCTTC.

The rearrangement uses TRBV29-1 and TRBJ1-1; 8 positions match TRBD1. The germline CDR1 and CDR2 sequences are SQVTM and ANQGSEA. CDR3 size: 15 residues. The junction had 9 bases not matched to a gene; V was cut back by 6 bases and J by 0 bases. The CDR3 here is CSVTGTGGLNTEAFF. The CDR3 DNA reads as TGCAGCGTCACCGGGACAGGTGGGTTGAACACTGAAGCTTTCTTT.

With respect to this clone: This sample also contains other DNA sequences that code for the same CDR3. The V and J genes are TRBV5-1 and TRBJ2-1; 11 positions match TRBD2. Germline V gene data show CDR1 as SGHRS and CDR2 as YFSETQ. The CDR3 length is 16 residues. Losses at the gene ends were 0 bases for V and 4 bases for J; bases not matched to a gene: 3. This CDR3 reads CASSLGSSGGYNEQFF. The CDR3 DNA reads TGCGCCAGCAGCTTGGGCTCTAGCGGGGGGTACAATGAGCAGTTCTTC. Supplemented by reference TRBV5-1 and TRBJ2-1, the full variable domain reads KAGVTQTPRYLIKTRGQQVTLSCSPISGHRSVSWYQQTPGQGLQFLFEYFSETQRNKGNFPGRFSGRQFSNSRSEMNVSTLELGDSALYLCASSLGSSGGYNEQFFGPGTRLTVL.

In DNA, the CDR3 is TGTGCCAGCAGCTTAGCGGCTGGGGAGGTAAATGAGCAGTTCTTC. Its translation: CASSLAAGEVNEQFF. This chain joins TRBV7-8 and TRBJ2-1, with D possibly TRBD2 on 6 matching bases. The V end lost 0 bases, the J end lost 7 bases, and 13 bases lay between the germline ends. In germline, CDR1 is SGHVS, CDR2 FQNEAQ. The CDR3 sequence is 15 residues long.